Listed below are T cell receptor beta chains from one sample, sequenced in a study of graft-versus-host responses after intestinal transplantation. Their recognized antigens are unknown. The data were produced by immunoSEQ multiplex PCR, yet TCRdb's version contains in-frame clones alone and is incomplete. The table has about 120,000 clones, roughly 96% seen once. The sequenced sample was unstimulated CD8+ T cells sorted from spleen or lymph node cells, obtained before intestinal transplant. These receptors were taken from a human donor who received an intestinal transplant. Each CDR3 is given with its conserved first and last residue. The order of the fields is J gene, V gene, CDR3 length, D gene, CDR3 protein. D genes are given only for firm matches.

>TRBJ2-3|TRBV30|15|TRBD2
CAWSSSTSPTDTQYF
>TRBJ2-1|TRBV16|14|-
CASSQSGNVAEQFF
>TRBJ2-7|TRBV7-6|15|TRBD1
CASSYSPRGSSEQYF
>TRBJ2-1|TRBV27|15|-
CASSPTPGDYNEQFF
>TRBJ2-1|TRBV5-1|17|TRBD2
CASSYGGTSGISHEQFF
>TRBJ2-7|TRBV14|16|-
CASSQERGTHPYEQYF
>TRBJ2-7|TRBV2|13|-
CASSEAGAYEQYF
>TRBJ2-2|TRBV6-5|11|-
CASRSAGELFF
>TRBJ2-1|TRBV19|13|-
CASSIRALNEQFF
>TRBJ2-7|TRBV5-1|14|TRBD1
CASSLGDSSYEQYF
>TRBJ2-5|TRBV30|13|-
CAWRGRGGETQYF
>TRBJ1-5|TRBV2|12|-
CASGRGNQPQHF
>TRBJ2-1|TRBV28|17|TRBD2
CASSFELAGDGGNEQFF
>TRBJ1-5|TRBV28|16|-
CASSGVGDVGNQPQHF
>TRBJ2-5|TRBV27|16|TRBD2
CASSTLWIAGQETQYF
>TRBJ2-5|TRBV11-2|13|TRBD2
CASSWWGGETQYF
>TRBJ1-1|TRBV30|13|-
CAWRGGLNTEAFF
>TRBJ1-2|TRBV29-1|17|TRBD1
CSVEDKGNRGLSYGYTF
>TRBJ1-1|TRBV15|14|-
CATSGDSLNTEAFF
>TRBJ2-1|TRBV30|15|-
CAWSDRRSRVNEQFF
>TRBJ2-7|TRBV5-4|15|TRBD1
CASSEPQGARYEQYF
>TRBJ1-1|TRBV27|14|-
CASSLGGGITEAFF
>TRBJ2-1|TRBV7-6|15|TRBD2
CASSLGTSGSTEQFF
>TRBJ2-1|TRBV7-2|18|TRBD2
CASSLSGRFSLSYNEQFF
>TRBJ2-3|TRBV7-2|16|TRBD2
CASSPGTSGRSDTQYF
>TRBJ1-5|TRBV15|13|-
CATSRGSYQPQHF
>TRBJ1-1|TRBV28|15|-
CASSLGVFMNTEAFF
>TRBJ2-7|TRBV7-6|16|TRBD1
CASSLETPGQIYEQYF
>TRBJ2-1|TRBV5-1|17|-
CASSHTPGPSSYNEQFF
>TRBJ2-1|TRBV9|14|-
CASSVDLGAYEQFF
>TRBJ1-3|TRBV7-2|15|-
CASSPESISGNTIYF
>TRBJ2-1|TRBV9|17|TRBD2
CASSPRTSGPPHNEQFF
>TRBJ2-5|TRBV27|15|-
CASSPQWRGQETQYF
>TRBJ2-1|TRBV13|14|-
CASSLGPRGSEQFF
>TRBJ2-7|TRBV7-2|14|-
CASSSAGLSYEQYF
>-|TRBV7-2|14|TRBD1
CASSSGQGAYEQYF
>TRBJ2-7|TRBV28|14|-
CASSLGSPGGEQYF
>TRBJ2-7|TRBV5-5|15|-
CASSLGQRSSYEQYF
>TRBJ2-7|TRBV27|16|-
CASSLSDRRPMYEQYF
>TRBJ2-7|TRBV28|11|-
CAGSTYYEQYF
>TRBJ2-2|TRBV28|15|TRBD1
CASRPGTGNTGELFF
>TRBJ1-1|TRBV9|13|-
CASSQTVNTEAFF
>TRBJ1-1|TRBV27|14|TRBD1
CASSLVQGATEAFF
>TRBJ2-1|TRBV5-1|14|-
CASSLVSYDNEQFF
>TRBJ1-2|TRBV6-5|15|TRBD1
CASMGRDRGNYGYTF
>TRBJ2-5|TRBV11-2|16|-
CASSQNGWGREETQYF
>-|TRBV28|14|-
CASTGGGWRGEQYF
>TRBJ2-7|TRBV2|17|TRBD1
CASSAGTGGYWKYEQYF
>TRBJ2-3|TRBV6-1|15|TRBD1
CASSEADRDTDTQYF